This TCR beta chain was identified during a study of cytomegalovirus exposure and HLA in healthy donors. CDR3 length: 16 residues. Trimming stripped 4 bases from V and 5 bases from J, with 19 bases between. CDR1 is SGHRS, CDR2 YFSETQ, per germline. Findings and limits, study-wide: Whilst most TCR sequences proved rare, a subset of public TCRs occurred across many donors. A later analysis revealed that TCR association rates differed between HLA loci, peaking at DRB1 and bottoming out at HLA-C. In a later analysis, common viral pathogens appeared linked to several of the most significant clusters.

PCR was performed using 60 Vbeta and 13 Jbeta primers. Profiling relied on immunoSEQ multiplex PCR, and the TCRdb table lists in-frame clones only, not all of them. The data contain under 40,000 clones, 75% to 85% of them singletons. To note about this clone: The antigen is unknown.

Sequencing used PBMCs. The chain combines TRBV5-1 with TRBJ1-3; D is unresolved. This TCR derives from a male donor in good health and CMV-seronegative. DNA for the CDR3: TGCGCCAGCAGCCCAAACCTTACATCCCCGCGAAACACCATATATTTT. Amino acid sequence: CASSPNLTSPRNTIYF.